These T cell receptor beta chains were read from a single sample in a study of CD8 T cells in ankylosing spondylitis. TCRdb redid the calling of the 5' RACE reads with MiXCR, one entry per CDR3 protein. The sample comprises 390,000 or so distinct CDR3 sequences, 20% to 25% of which are singletons, and approximately 16% rests with the top ten. Sequenced: blood, either unsorted or a sorted T cell fraction (not recorded which). The receptors were gathered from a male donor with ankylosing spondylitis. The CDR3 runs from the conserved cysteine through the conserved F or W.

V,J,CDR3
TRBV18,TRBJ2-7,CASSPRTGGETYEQYF
TRBV28,TRBJ2-2,CASSRLQARGTGELFF
TRBV20-1,TRBJ2-1,CSLAGGNEQFF
TRBV5-1,TRBJ2-7,CASSFGDRGKVDEQYF
TRBV9,TRBJ2-5,CASSPNHYSLRETQYF
TRBV10-3,TRBJ1-1,CAISESLGDTEAFF
TRBV18,TRBJ2-1,CASSPGLADYNEQFF
TRBV7-9,TRBJ2-7,CASSPGTSGGYEQYF
TRBV28,TRBJ2-7,CASRKHLAGGPIF
TRBV20-1,TRBJ2-7,CSAPLAAQGAEQYF
TRBV27,TRBJ2-3,CASSPSYATPDTQYF
TRBV28,TRBJ1-1,CASSLPSGEANTEAFF
TRBV30,TRBJ2-1,CAWSVIRNEQFF
TRBV6-1,TRBJ2-2,CASSPGQEPNTGELFF
TRBV4-2,TRBJ2-3,CASSRVPLRTDTQYF
TRBV4-3,TRBJ2-1,CASSQGRLTSGRNEQFF
TRBV20-1,TRBJ2-2,CSARASGTRGTGELFF
TRBV18,TRBJ2-1,CASSPVSGIGNEQFF
TRBV7-9,TRBJ1-2,CASSFRDNGYTF
TRBV9,TRBJ2-1,CASSVSGAINEQFF
TRBV6-1,TRBJ2-2,CASTAHTTGELFF
TRBV6-1,TRBJ2-1,CASRSTDKRPQFF
TRBV12-3/TRBV12-4,TRBJ2-6,CAIIAAGVAGANVLTF
TRBV7-9,TRBJ2-6,CASSKISGANVLTF
TRBV15,TRBJ2-5,CATSRDGLAGDQETQYF
TRBV28,TRBJ2-1,CASSWRLQRSYNEQFF
TRBV11-3,TRBJ2-3,CASSLPIAGLTDTQYF
TRBV14,TRBJ2-7,CASSPVGGISYEQYF
TRBV4-1,TRBJ1-5,CASSQEWSESQPQHF
TRBV18,TRBJ2-7,CASSPAAGGAYEQYF
TRBV5-5,TRBJ2-7,CASSTDRTYEQYF
TRBV4-1,TRBJ2-3,CASSQPPGPLRDTQYF
TRBV9,TRBJ1-2,CASSVGSMELLGGYTF
TRBV14,TRBJ1-2,CASSQGRVRGYTF
TRBV2,TRBJ2-7,CASNLQGSNSYEQYF
TRBV12-3/TRBV12-4,TRBJ2-7,CASRRTSGGEQYF
TRBV9,TRBJ2-3,CASSVLPSGRGTDTQYF
TRBV5-1,TRBJ2-5,CASSSSAETQYF
TRBV7-9,TRBJ2-5,CASSLFLGGETQYF
TRBV10-3,TRBJ2-7,CAISGGPDYGEQYF
TRBV18,TRBJ2-7,CASSPNRAYEQYF
TRBV5-1,TRBJ2-2,CASSLFAANTGELFF
TRBV6-2/TRBV6-3,TRBJ1-1,CASSYAPRSNTEAFF
TRBV30,TRBJ1-1,CAWSRRQRNTEAFF
TRBV20-1,TRBJ2-3,CSASAQGADTQYF
TRBV7-9,TRBJ2-1,CASSFPGITYNEQFF
TRBV7-9,TRBJ1-1,CASSLEGARADTEAFF
TRBV12-3/TRBV12-4,TRBJ1-2,CASSHQKTRDGYTF
TRBV27,TRBJ2-7,CASSIQRNSYEQYF